This TCR beta chain is drawn from a study of cytomegalovirus exposure and HLA in healthy donors. A note on this clone: Its antigen is undetermined.

Both 60 Vbeta primers and 13 Jbeta primers went into the PCR. Repertoires were generated with immunoSEQ multiplex PCR, while TCRdb's copy carries only in-frame clones and drops some. The table has 150,000 to 200,000 clones, over 70% seen once. The length of the CDR3 is 14 residues. Trimming pared 6 bases from V and 8 bases from J, leaving 19 bases between. Germline CDR1 and CDR2: MNHEY and SMNVEV (reference sequence). Study observations and caveats: The authors considered a cluster of highly shared sequence variants likely to be a sequencing artifact. Presence/absence analyses assumed roughly uniform sequencing depth across donors. Versus the roughly 700-donor mean, an Asian-associated ancestry cluster reportedly showed fewer N-insertions in a later analysis.

The specimen sequenced was PBMCs. This chain connects TRBV27 to TRBJ1-2, with a possible D match to TRBD1 (5 bases). This TCR came from a male donor in good health and CMV-seropositive. CDR3: CASSSLSGARGYTF. Here the CDR3 DNA reads TGTGCCAGCAGCTCCCTGAGTGGGGCGCGGGGCTACACCTTC.